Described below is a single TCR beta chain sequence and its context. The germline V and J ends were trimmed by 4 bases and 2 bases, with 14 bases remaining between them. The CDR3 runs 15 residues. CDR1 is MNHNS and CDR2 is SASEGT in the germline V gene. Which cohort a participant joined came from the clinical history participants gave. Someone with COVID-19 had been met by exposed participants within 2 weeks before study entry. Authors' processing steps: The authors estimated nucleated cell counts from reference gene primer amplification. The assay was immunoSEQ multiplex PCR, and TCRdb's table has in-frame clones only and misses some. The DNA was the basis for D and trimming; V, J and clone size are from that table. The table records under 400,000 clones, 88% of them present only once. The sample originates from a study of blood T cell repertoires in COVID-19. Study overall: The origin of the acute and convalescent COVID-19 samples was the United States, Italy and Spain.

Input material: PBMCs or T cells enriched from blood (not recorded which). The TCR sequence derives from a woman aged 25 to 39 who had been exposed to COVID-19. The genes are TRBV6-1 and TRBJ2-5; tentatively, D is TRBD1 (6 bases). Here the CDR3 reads CASSALRQVQETQYF. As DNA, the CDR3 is TGTGCCAGCAGTGCGTTAAGACAGGTTCAAGAGACCCAGTACTTC.